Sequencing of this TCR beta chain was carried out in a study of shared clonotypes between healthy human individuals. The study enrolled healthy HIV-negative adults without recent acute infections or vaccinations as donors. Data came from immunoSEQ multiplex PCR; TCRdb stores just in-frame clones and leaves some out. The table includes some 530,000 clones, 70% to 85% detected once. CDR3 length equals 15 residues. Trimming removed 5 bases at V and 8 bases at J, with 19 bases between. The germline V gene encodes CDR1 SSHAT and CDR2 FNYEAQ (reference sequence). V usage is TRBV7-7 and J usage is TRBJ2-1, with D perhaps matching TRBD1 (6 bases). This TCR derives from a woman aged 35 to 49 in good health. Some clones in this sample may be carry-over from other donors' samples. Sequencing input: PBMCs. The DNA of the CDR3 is TGTGCCAGCAGCAAGACGGCAGGGGTTGTTGATGAGCAGTTCTTC. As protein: CASSKTAGVVDEQFF. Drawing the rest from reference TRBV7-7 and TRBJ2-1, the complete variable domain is GAGVSQSPRYKVTKRGQDVTLRCDPISSHATLYWYQQALGQGPEFLTYFNYEAQPDKSGLPSDRFSAERPEGSISTLTIQRTEQRDSAMYRCASSKTAGVVDEQFFGPGTRLTVL.